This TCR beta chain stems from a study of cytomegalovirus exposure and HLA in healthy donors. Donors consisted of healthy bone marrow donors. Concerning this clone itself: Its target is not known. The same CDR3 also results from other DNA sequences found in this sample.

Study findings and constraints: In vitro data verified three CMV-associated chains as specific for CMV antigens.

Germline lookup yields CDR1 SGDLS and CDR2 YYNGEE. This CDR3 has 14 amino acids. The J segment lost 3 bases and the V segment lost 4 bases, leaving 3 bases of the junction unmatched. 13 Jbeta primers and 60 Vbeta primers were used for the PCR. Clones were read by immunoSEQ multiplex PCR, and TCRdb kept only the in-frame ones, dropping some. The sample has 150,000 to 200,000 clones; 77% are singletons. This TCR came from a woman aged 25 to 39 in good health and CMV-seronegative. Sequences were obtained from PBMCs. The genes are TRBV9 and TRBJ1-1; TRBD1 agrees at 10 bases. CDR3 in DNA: TGTGCCAGCAGCCCCGGGACAGGGGACACTGAAGCTTTCTTT. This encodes CASSPGTGDTEAFF.